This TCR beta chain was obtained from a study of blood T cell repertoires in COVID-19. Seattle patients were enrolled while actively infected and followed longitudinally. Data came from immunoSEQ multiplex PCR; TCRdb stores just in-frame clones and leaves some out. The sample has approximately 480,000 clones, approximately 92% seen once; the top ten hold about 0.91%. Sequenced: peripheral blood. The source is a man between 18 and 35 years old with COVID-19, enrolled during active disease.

CDR3 loop: CASSYLSGGPWNEQFF. CDR3 nucleotides: TGTGCCAGCAGTTACCTTAGCGGGGGGCCGTGGAATGAGCAGTTCTTC. This chain connects TRBV6-2 or TRBV6-3 to TRBJ2-1; the match to TRBD2 covers 10 bases. The germline CDR1 and CDR2 sequences are MNHEY and SVGEGT. This CDR3 region has 16 residues. V shed 2 bases and J 7 bases; nucleotides not matched to a gene: 8.